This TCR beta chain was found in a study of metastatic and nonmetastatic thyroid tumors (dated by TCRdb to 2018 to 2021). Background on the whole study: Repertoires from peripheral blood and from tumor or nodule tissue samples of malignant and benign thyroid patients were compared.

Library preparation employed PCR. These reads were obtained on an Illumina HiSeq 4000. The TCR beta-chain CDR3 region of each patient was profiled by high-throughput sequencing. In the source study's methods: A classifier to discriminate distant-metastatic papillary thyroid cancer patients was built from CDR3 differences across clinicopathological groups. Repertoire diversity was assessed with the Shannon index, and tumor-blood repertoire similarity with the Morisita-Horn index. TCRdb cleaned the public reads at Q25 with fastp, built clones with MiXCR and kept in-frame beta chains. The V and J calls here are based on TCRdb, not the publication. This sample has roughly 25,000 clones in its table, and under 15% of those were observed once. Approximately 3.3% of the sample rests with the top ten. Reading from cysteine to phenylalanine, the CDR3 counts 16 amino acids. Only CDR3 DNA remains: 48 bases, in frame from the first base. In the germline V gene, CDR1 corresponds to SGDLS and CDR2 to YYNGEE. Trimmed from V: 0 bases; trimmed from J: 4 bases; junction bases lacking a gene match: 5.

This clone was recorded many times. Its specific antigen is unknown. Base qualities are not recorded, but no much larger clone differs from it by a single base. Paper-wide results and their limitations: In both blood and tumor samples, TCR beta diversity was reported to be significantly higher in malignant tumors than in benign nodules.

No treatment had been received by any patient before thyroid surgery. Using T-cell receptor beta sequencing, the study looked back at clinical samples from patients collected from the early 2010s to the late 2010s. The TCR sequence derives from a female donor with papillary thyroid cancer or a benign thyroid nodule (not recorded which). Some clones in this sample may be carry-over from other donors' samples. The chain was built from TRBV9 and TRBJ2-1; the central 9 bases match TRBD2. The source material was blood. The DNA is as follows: TGTGCCAGCAGCGTAGAGGTTAGCGGGAGATACAATGAGCAGTTCTTC. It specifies CASSVEVSGRYNEQFF.